These T cell receptor beta chains were read from a single sample in a study of cytomegalovirus exposure and HLA in healthy donors. Method: immunoSEQ multiplex PCR; TCRdb's copy keeps in-frame clones and lacks some. The table has about 87,000 clones, more than 75% seen once. The material sequenced was PBMCs. The receptors were sampled from a woman in her 40s in good health and CMV-seronegative. Each CDR3 is given with its conserved first and last residue. The order of the fields is D gene, J gene, V gene, clone size, CDR3 DNA, CDR3 protein. The D gene is left open where the match is weak. Where a row states a size, it is once, few, many or the class of an expanded clone; other rows omit it.

D gene: -; J gene: TRBJ1-1; V gene: TRBV9; clone size: -; CDR3 DNA: TGTGCCAGCAGCGCCCAATGGGGAGAGGACACTGAAGCTTTCTTT; CDR3 protein: CASSAQWGEDTEAFF
D gene: TRBD1; J gene: TRBJ1-5; V gene: TRBV4-1; clone size: -; CDR3 DNA: TGCGCCAGCAGCCAGTATAAGACAGGGGCAGGGAGCAATCAGCCCCAGAATTTT; CDR3 protein: CASSQYKTGAGSNQPQNF
D gene: -; J gene: TRBJ2-7; V gene: TRBV28; clone size: once; CDR3 DNA: TGTGCCAGCACCACCCCGGCCTACGAGCAGTACTTC; CDR3 protein: CASTTPAYEQYF
D gene: TRBD1; J gene: TRBJ2-7; V gene: TRBV27; clone size: -; CDR3 DNA: TGTGCCAGCAGTTCAACGACAGGGCTCGCCTACGAGCAGTACTTC; CDR3 protein: CASSSTTGLAYEQYF
D gene: TRBD1; J gene: TRBJ1-4; V gene: TRBV9; clone size: -; CDR3 DNA: TGTGCCAGCAGCTCCACAGGGGGCGTTTATGAAAAACTGTTTTTT; CDR3 protein: CASSSTGGVYEKLFF
D gene: -; J gene: TRBJ1-6; V gene: TRBV28; clone size: -; CDR3 DNA: TGTGCCGAGGGAGGGACCTATAATTCACCCCTCCACTTT; CDR3 protein: CAEGGTYNSPLHF
D gene: TRBD2; J gene: TRBJ2-1; V gene: TRBV6-1; clone size: -; CDR3 DNA: TGTGCCAGCAGCACAACCCCCGGGGGGTACAATGAGCAGTTCTTC; CDR3 protein: CASSTTPGGYNEQFF
D gene: -; J gene: TRBJ1-1; V gene: TRBV19; clone size: once; CDR3 DNA: TGTGCCAGTAGTTCTCGCAGAGGGGAGGGAGACACTGAAGCTTTCTTT; CDR3 protein: CASSSRRGEGDTEAFF
D gene: -; J gene: TRBJ2-2; V gene: TRBV6-5; clone size: -; CDR3 DNA: TGTGCCAGCAGTTCACTAGACGCGAACACCGGGGAGCTGTTTTTT; CDR3 protein: CASSSLDANTGELFF
D gene: -; J gene: TRBJ2-7; V gene: TRBV6-5; clone size: -; CDR3 DNA: TGTGCCAGCAGTTCCCCACCGGGCGAGCAGTACTTC; CDR3 protein: CASSSPPGEQYF
D gene: -; J gene: TRBJ2-7; V gene: TRBV14; clone size: -; CDR3 DNA: TGTGCCAGCAGCCTAGCCAACGAGCAGTACTTC; CDR3 protein: CASSLANEQYF
D gene: -; J gene: TRBJ2-1; V gene: TRBV7-9; clone size: once; CDR3 DNA: TGTGCCAGCAGCCCCAAACTCGGCACAGGTTTAGACAATGAGCAGTTCTTC; CDR3 protein: CASSPKLGTGLDNEQFF
D gene: TRBD1; J gene: TRBJ1-1; V gene: TRBV11-2; clone size: -; CDR3 DNA: TGTGCCAGCAGTTTTCGACAGGGGTCAGGCGCTTTCTTT; CDR3 protein: CASSFRQGSGAFF
D gene: -; J gene: TRBJ2-3; V gene: TRBV6-1; clone size: -; CDR3 DNA: TGTGCCACCCAGGATTTCGCAGATACGCAGTATTTT; CDR3 protein: CATQDFADTQYF
D gene: TRBD1; J gene: TRBJ1-3; V gene: TRBV30; clone size: -; CDR3 DNA: TGTGCCTGGAGCGTACTCGGAGGGACAGGGAGAAACACCATATATTTT; CDR3 protein: CAWSVLGGTGRNTIYF
D gene: -; J gene: TRBJ1-5; V gene: TRBV6-6; clone size: -; CDR3 DNA: TGTGCCAGCAGTTACTCGGACAGCAATCAGCCCCAGAATTTT; CDR3 protein: CASSYSDSNQPQNF
D gene: -; J gene: TRBJ1-1; V gene: TRBV27; clone size: -; CDR3 DNA: TGTGCCAGCAGAGCCACAGGGCGTACGGACACTGAAGCTTTCTTT; CDR3 protein: CASRATGRTDTEAFF
D gene: TRBD2; J gene: TRBJ2-5; V gene: TRBV19; clone size: -; CDR3 DNA: TGTGCCAGTAGTATCGGGCTAGCGGGGCTCGTGGAGACCCAGTACTTC; CDR3 protein: CASSIGLAGLVETQYF
D gene: -; J gene: TRBJ2-2; V gene: TRBV5-1; clone size: -; CDR3 DNA: TGCGCCAGCACGGCCCAGACAGCGAACACCGGGGAGCTGTTTTTT; CDR3 protein: CASTAQTANTGELFF
D gene: -; J gene: TRBJ1-6; V gene: TRBV7-9; clone size: once; CDR3 DNA: TGTGCCAGCAGCTTAGGACAGTCTAATTCACCCCTCCACTTT; CDR3 protein: CASSLGQSNSPLHF
D gene: -; J gene: TRBJ1-1; V gene: TRBV4-1; clone size: -; CDR3 DNA: TGCGCCAGCAGCCAAGATGGAGGGAAGGGGGAAGCTTTCTTT; CDR3 protein: CASSQDGGKGEAFF
D gene: TRBD1; J gene: TRBJ2-7; V gene: TRBV4-1; clone size: -; CDR3 DNA: TGCGCCAGCAGCCAGTGGACAGGAACCTACGAGCAGTACTTC; CDR3 protein: CASSQWTGTYEQYF
D gene: -; J gene: TRBJ1-6; V gene: TRBV6-5; clone size: -; CDR3 DNA: TGTGCCAGCGGCGCAGGGGCCTCCTATAATTCACCCCTCCACTTT; CDR3 protein: CASGAGASYNSPLHF
D gene: -; J gene: TRBJ2-2; V gene: TRBV5-1; clone size: -; CDR3 DNA: TGCGCCAGCAGCCCCAGCGGAGGGGCCGGGGAGCTGTTTTTT; CDR3 protein: CASSPSGGAGELFF
D gene: -; J gene: TRBJ1-5; V gene: TRBV2; clone size: -; CDR3 DNA: TGTGCCAGCAGTGAAGGGCAGGCAGCGGCTCAGCCCCAGCATTTT; CDR3 protein: CASSEGQAAAQPQHF
D gene: -; J gene: TRBJ1-1; V gene: TRBV11-2; clone size: -; CDR3 DNA: TGTGCCAGCAGCCCCCGACAGCCGAAGAACATGAACACTGAAGCTTTCTTT; CDR3 protein: CASSPRQPKNMNTEAFF
D gene: -; J gene: TRBJ2-3; V gene: TRBV5-8; clone size: -; CDR3 DNA: TGTGCCAGCTTCCTAGCTACTACGCAGTATTTT; CDR3 protein: CASFLATTQYF
D gene: -; J gene: TRBJ2-2; V gene: TRBV5-6; clone size: -; CDR3 DNA: TGTGCCAGCAGCTTGGTTGCCAGGGGTGCCGGGGAGCTGTTTTTT; CDR3 protein: CASSLVARGAGELFF
D gene: -; J gene: TRBJ2-7; V gene: TRBV5-6; clone size: -; CDR3 DNA: TGTGCCAGCAGCGGGCCCGGGGGTGAGCAGTACTTC; CDR3 protein: CASSGPGGEQYF
D gene: -; J gene: TRBJ2-7; V gene: TRBV4-3; clone size: -; CDR3 DNA: TGCGCCAGCAGCCTACAGAACACCGTCCCCTACGAGCAGTACTTC; CDR3 protein: CASSLQNTVPYEQYF
D gene: -; J gene: TRBJ2-2; V gene: TRBV5-1; clone size: once; CDR3 DNA: TGCGCCAGCAGCGCGACAGTGAACTCGAACACCGGGGAGCTGTTTTTT; CDR3 protein: CASSATVNSNTGELFF
D gene: -; J gene: TRBJ1-1; V gene: TRBV5-6; clone size: few; CDR3 DNA: TGTGCCAGCAGTCTTCGGGGCACTGAAGCTTTCTTT; CDR3 protein: CASSLRGTEAFF
D gene: TRBD1; J gene: TRBJ1-4; V gene: TRBV4-2; clone size: -; CDR3 DNA: TGTGCCAGCAGCCAAGACGGGGACAGGGTTGAAAAACTGTTTTTT; CDR3 protein: CASSQDGDRVEKLFF
D gene: TRBD1; J gene: TRBJ1-1; V gene: TRBV6-4; clone size: -; CDR3 DNA: TGTGCCAGCAGTAGAACAGGGGTTCCTGAAGCTTTCTTT; CDR3 protein: CASSRTGVPEAFF
D gene: TRBD1; J gene: TRBJ1-1; V gene: TRBV5-1; clone size: few; CDR3 DNA: TGCGCCAGCAGCAGGACAGGGCCGAACACTGAAGCTTTCTTT; CDR3 protein: CASSRTGPNTEAFF
D gene: TRBD2; J gene: TRBJ2-7; V gene: TRBV5-4; clone size: -; CDR3 DNA: TGTGCCAGCAGCCTTAGCGGGGGGGATGAGCAGTACTTC; CDR3 protein: CASSLSGGDEQYF
D gene: TRBD1; J gene: TRBJ2-7; V gene: TRBV7-2; clone size: -; CDR3 DNA: TGTGCCAGCAGCCGGGACAGGGAAGTCTACGAGCAGTACTTC; CDR3 protein: CASSRDREVYEQYF
D gene: TRBD1; J gene: TRBJ1-6; V gene: TRBV28; clone size: -; CDR3 DNA: TGTGCCAGCAGTACGGGACAGGCTCGTCATTCACCCCTCCACTTT; CDR3 protein: CASSTGQARHSPLHF
D gene: TRBD1; J gene: TRBJ1-4; V gene: TRBV5-6; clone size: -; CDR3 DNA: TGTGCCAGCAGCGTACCGGGACAGGGGTCTGAAAAACTGTTTTTT; CDR3 protein: CASSVPGQGSEKLFF
D gene: TRBD1; J gene: TRBJ2-3; V gene: TRBV5-1; clone size: -; CDR3 DNA: TGCGCCAGCAGAACCCTGGACAGGTTGGTCGGCACAGATACGCAGTATTTT; CDR3 protein: CASRTLDRLVGTDTQYF
D gene: -; J gene: TRBJ1-5; V gene: TRBV6-6; clone size: -; CDR3 DNA: TGTGCCAGCAGTTACTCTCTGAGGCAGGGCCGACAGCCCCAGCATTTT; CDR3 protein: CASSYSLRQGRQPQHF
D gene: -; J gene: TRBJ2-1; V gene: TRBV10-3; clone size: -; CDR3 DNA: TGTGCCATCAGTGACTCTAGCTCCAATGAGCAGTTCTTC; CDR3 protein: CAISDSSSNEQFF
D gene: -; J gene: TRBJ1-2; V gene: TRBV6-1; clone size: once; CDR3 DNA: TGTGCCAGGGAGATGTGCGGCTACACCTTC; CDR3 protein: CAREMCGYTF
D gene: -; J gene: TRBJ1-2; V gene: TRBV13; clone size: once; CDR3 DNA: TGTGCCAGCGGACGGCGGGGCCTAACCCCCGGGAGCTATGGCTACACCTTC; CDR3 protein: CASGRRGLTPGSYGYTF
D gene: -; J gene: TRBJ1-6; V gene: TRBV6-1; clone size: once; CDR3 DNA: TGTGCCAGCAGTGAAGTTGGCAGTTTAAGTTCACCCCTCCACTTT; CDR3 protein: CASSEVGSLSSPLHF